The 3 T cell receptor beta chains in this list originate from one sample, sequenced in a study of T cells after yellow fever vaccination. MiXCR, applied by TCRdb to the 5' RACE reads, yields one record per CDR3 protein. The sample carries a few hundred thousand distinct CDR3 sequences, approximately 4.5% recorded once. The starting material was PBMCs, obtained 15 days after the yellow fever booster vaccination. The receptor set was obtained from a man aged 18 to 30 who received the YFV17D yellow fever vaccine.

This clonotype was detected many times. The chain links TRBV29-1 to TRBJ2-2; D call uncertain. Trimming stripped 5 bases from V and 6 bases from J, with 13 bases between. The CDR3 is 13 amino acids. Per the germline V gene, CDR1 is SQVTM and CDR2 is ANQGSEA. The CDR3 region has the DNA TGCAGCGTTTCGGCTGGAAACGCCGGGGAGCTGTTTTTT. It translates to CSVSAGNAGELFF.

This clonotype was detected many times. At one boundary the junction diverges from the germline segment, which might be a read error. The chain uses TRBV7-2 and TRBJ1-1; D gene unclear. The germline gives CDR1 SGHTA, CDR2 FQGNSA. CDR3 length: 16 amino acids. For the CDR3, the DNA is TGTGCCAGCAGCTTAGTGGCAGGATTGGGCTACACTGAAACTTTCTTT. This codes for CASSLVAGLGYTETFF.

This clonotype was recorded many times. The chain combines TRBV4-2 with TRBJ1-2; 7 nucleotides align to TRBD1. Germline CDR1 and CDR2: LGHNA and YNFKEQ. The CDR3 sequence is 16 residues long. Trimming took 4 bases from V and 0 from J; bases not matched to a gene: 8. CDR3 region: CASSPSQGTANYGYTF. The CDR3, as DNA: TGTGCCAGCAGCCCCTCCCAGGGGACAGCTAACTATGGCTACACCTTC.